This TCR beta chain was recovered during a study of blood T cell repertoires in COVID-19. Germline CDR1 is SGHAT and CDR2 is FQNNGV. Trimming removed 1 base at V and 5 bases at J, with 11 bases between. This CDR3 contains 14 residues. Clones were sequenced by immunoSEQ multiplex PCR, and TCRdb holds only the in-frame ones, with some missing. The table includes roughly 420,000 clones, more than 75% detected once. Sequenced sample: PBMCs or T cells enriched from blood (not recorded which). V gene TRBV11-2 combines with J gene TRBJ1-2; D is uncertain. This TCR was sampled from a young woman with acute COVID-19. The CDR3 bases are TGTGCCAGCAGCTTAGGCAGTTTCCCGTATGGCTACACCTTC. It encodes CASSLGSFPYGYTF.